This T cell receptor beta chain derives from a study of cytomegalovirus exposure and HLA in healthy donors. As regards this clone: Antigen specificity is unknown.

This CDR3 spans 16 amino acids. The germline V and J ends were trimmed by 0 bases and 1 base, with 13 bases remaining between them. CDR1 and CDR2 (germline): SQVTM, ANQGSEA. Researchers ran the PCR with 60 Vbeta and 13 Jbeta primers. Clones were read by immunoSEQ multiplex PCR, and TCRdb kept only the in-frame ones, dropping some. Altogether approximately 190,000 clones are present, approximately 70% being singletons, with the ten largest covering about 2.8%. General observations from the study: Using a false discovery rate of 0.05, a later analysis showed that 15,000 to 20,000 TCR beta sequences were associated with HLA alleles. In a later analysis, common viral pathogens appeared linked to several of the most significant clusters.

V is TRBV29-1 and J is TRBJ2-1; maybe TRBD1 (5 bases). Sequenced input: PBMCs. The sequence came from a man aged 35-49 years in good health and CMV-seropositive. DNA for the CDR3: TGCAGCGTTGAAGATTTCACAGGCCCGTCCTACAATGAGCAGTTCTTC. This sequence encodes CSVEDFTGPSYNEQFF.